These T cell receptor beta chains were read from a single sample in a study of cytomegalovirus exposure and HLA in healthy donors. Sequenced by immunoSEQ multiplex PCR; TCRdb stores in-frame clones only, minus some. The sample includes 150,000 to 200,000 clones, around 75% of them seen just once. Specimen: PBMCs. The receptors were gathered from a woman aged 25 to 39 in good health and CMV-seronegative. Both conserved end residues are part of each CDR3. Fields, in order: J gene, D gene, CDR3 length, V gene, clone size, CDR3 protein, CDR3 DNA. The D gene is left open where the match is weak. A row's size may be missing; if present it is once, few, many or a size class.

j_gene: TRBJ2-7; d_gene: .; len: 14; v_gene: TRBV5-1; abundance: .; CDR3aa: CASSLKGLPYEQYF; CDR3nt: TGCGCCAGCAGCTTGAAAGGACTGCCCTACGAGCAGTACTTC
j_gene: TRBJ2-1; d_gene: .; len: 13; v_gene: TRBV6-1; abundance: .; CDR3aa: CASSEGRVGEQFF; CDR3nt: TGTGCCAGCAGTGAAGGGAGGGTGGGTGAGCAGTTCTTC
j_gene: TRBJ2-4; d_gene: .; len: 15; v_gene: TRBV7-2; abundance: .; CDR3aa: CASSLGLQAKNIQYF; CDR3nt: TGTGCCAGCAGCTTAGGATTACAAGCCAAAAACATTCAGTACTTC
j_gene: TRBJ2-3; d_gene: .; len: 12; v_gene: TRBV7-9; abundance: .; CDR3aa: CASKSGTDTQYF; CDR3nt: TGTGCCAGCAAATCCGGCACAGATACGCAGTATTTT
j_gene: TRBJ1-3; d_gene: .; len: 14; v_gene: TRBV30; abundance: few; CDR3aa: CAWRGLSSGNTIYF; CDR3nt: TGTGCCTGGCGGGGACTGAGCTCTGGAAACACCATATATTTT
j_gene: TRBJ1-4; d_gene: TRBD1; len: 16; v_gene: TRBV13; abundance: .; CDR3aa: CASSLRGGPTNEKLFF; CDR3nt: TGTGCCAGCAGCTTACGAGGGGGCCCTACAAATGAAAAACTGTTTTTT
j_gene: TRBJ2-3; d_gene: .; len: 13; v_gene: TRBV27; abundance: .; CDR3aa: CASSLQGKDTQYF; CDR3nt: TGTGCCAGCAGTTTACAGGGGAAAGATACGCAGTATTTT
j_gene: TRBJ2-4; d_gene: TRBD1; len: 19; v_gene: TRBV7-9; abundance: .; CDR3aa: CASSPGTGGLRWDKNIQYF; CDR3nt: TGTGCCAGCAGCCCCGGGACAGGGGGCTTGAGGTGGGACAAAAACATTCAGTACTTC
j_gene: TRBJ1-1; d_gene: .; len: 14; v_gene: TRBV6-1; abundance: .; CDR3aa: CASSADFGPTEAFF; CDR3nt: TGTGCCAGCAGTGCCGACTTTGGCCCCACTGAAGCTTTCTTT
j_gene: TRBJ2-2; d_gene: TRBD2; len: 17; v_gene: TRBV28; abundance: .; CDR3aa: CASSRILAGAVTGELFF; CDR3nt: TGTGCCAGCAGCCGTATACTAGCGGGAGCGGTCACCGGGGAGCTGTTTTTT
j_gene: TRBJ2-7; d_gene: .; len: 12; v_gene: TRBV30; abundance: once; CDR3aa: CAWSTGPYEQYF; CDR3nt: TGTGCCTGGAGTACAGGGCCCTACGAGCAGTACTTC
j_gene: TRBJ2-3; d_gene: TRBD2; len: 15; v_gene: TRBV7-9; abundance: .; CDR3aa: CASSPLAGSTDTQYF; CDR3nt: TGTGCCAGCAGCCCACTAGCGGGGAGCACAGATACGCAGTATTTT
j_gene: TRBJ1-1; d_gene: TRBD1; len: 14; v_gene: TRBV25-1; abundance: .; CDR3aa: CASSRDRMNTEAFF; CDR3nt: TGTGCCAGCAGCCGGGACAGGATGAACACTGAAGCTTTCTTT
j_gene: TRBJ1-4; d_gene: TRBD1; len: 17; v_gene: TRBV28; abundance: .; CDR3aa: CASRPPRTGVTNEKLFF; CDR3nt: TGTGCCAGCAGGCCTCCGAGGACAGGGGTGACTAATGAAAAACTGTTTTTT
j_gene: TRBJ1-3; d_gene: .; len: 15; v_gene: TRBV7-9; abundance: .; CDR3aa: CASSLTGTSGNTIYF; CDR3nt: TGTGCCAGCAGCTTAACAGGGACCTCTGGAAACACCATATATTTT
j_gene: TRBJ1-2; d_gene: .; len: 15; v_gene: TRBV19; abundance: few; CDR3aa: CASSIDSSTNYGYTF; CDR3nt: TGTGCCAGTAGTATAGATAGTTCCACTAACTATGGCTACACCTTC
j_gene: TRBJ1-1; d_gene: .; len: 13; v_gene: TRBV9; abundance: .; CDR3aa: CASSVGAGTEAFF; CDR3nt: TGTGCCAGCAGCGTAGGGGCGGGAACTGAAGCTTTCTTT
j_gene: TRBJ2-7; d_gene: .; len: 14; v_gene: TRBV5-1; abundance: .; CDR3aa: CASSLMGRSYEQYF; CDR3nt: TGCGCCAGCAGCTTGATGGGGAGGTCCTACGAGCAGTACTTC
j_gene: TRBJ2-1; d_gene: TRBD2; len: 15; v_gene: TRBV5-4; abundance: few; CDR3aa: CASRFPGLAVDEQFF; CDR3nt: TGTGCCAGCAGATTCCCGGGACTAGCGGTCGATGAGCAGTTCTTC
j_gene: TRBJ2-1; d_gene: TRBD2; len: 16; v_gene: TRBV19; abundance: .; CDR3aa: CASSIILGGVGNEQFF; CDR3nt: TGTGCCAGTAGTATAATCCTCGGGGGGGTAGGCAATGAGCAGTTCTTC
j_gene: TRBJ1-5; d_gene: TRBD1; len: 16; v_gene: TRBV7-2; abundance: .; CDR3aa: CASRPQGASSNQPQHF; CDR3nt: TGTGCCAGCAGACCTCAGGGGGCGAGTAGCAATCAGCCCCAGCATTTT
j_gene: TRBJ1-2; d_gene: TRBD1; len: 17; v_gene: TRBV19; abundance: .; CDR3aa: CATHSGQGAGGLYGYTF; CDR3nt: TGTGCCACCCACAGCGGGCAGGGGGCCGGGGGGCTCTATGGCTACACCTTC
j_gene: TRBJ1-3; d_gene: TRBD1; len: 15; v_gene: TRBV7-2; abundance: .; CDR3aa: CASSQQGAWGNTIYF; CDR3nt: TGTGCCAGCAGCCAGCAGGGGGCTTGGGGAAACACCATATATTTT
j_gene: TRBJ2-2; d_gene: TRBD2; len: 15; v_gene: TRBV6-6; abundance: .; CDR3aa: CASNLAGEDTGELFF; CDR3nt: TGTGCCAGCAACTTAGCGGGGGAGGACACCGGGGAGCTGTTTTTT
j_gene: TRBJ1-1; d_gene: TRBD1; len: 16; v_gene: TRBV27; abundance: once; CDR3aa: CASKKWDRGMNTEAFF; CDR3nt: TGTGCCAGCAAAAAATGGGACAGGGGCATGAACACTGAAGCTTTCTTT
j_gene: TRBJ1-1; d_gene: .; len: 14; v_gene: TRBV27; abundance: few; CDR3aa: CASNPTPRHPEAFF; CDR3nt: TGTGCCAGCAACCCAACCCCGCGCCATCCTGAAGCTTTCTTT
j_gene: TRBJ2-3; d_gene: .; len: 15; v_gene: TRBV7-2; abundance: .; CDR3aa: CASSFGAVVGDTQYF; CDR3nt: TGTGCCAGCAGCTTTGGGGCCGTGGTGGGAGATACGCAGTATTTT
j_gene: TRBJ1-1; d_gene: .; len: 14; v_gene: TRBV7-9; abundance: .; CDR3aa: CASSFRGRNTEAFF; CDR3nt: TGTGCCAGCAGCTTCAGGGGTCGGAACACTGAAGCTTTCTTT
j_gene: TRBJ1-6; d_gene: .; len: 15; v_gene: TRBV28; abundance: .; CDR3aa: CASTLSQGNDSPLHF; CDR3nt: TGTGCCAGCACCCTTTCCCAGGGTAACGATTCACCCCTCCACTTT
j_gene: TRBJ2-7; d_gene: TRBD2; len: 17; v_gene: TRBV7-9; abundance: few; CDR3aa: CASSRPSSGGNPYEQYF; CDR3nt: TGTGCCAGCAGCAGACCCTCTAGCGGGGGAAACCCCTACGAGCAGTACTTC